These T cell receptor beta chains were read from a single sample in a study of T cell responses to AZD1222 COVID-19 vaccine. Data came from immunoSEQ multiplex PCR; TCRdb stores just in-frame clones and leaves some out. The data contain about 200,000 clones, over 85% of them singletons. Sequencing used peripheral blood, obtained 28 days after the second AZD1222 dose. All receptors come from an adult who received the AZD1222 COVID-19 vaccine. The CDR3 runs from the conserved cysteine through the conserved F or W. The D gene is left open where the match is weak. Not all rows give a size; the values are once, few, many and, for expanded clones, a class.

abundance,j_gene,v_gene,d_gene,CDR3nt,CDR3aa
few,TRBJ1-6,TRBV7-2,NA,TGTGCCAGCAGCTTAACCTCGGGGCAAAATTCACCCCTCCACTTT,CASSLTSGQNSPLHF
NA,TRBJ2-1,TRBV9,NA,TGTGCCAGCAGCGCCTCCTCGACAGGTGGGAGGGATGAGCAGTTCTTC,CASSASSTGGRDEQFF
NA,TRBJ1-5,TRBV7-9,NA,TGTGCCAGCAGCACGAACGGCCAGGGTGGCAATCAGCCCCAGCATTTT,CASSTNGQGGNQPQHF
NA,TRBJ2-5,TRBV7-2,NA,TGTGCCAGCAGCTTAGTAGGGGGGAGGGTTCGAGAGACCCAGTACTTC,CASSLVGGRVRETQYF
NA,TRBJ1-2,TRBV7-9,NA,TGTGCCAGCGTTTTGGGGGGACTGCCGTATGGCTACACCTTC,CASVLGGLPYGYTF
NA,TRBJ2-7,TRBV4-2,TRBD2,TGTGCCAGCAGCCCCGGGACTAGCGGTGCCTACGAGCAGTACTTC,CASSPGTSGAYEQYF
NA,TRBJ1-6,TRBV6-6,TRBD1,TGTGCCAGCAGTTGGGACAGGGATAATTCACCCCTCCACTTT,CASSWDRDNSPLHF
NA,TRBJ2-7,TRBV6-6,NA,TGTGCCAGCAGTCGACCGGGACAACTTGTCTTTCTCGAGCAGTACTTC,CASSRPGQLVFLEQYF
once,TRBJ2-7,TRBV7-8,TRBD1,TGTGCCAGCAGCTCCGGGACAGGGCTATCGACCGAGTACTTC,CASSSGTGLSTEYF
NA,TRBJ2-3,TRBV6-1,NA,TGTGCCAGCACCTCACGACCGGCAGATACGCAGTATTTT,CASTSRPADTQYF
NA,TRBJ1-1,TRBV10-3,NA,TGTGCCATCAACCAGGAGAGAAACACTGAAGCTTTCTTT,CAINQERNTEAFF
NA,TRBJ1-6,TRBV10-2,NA,TGCGCCAGCCGGGGAATGAATTCACCCCTCCACTTT,CASRGMNSPLHF
NA,TRBJ2-1,TRBV5-1,NA,TGCGCCAGCAGTCTCAGGGAGTCAAAAATCAATGAGCAGTTCTTC,CASSLRESKINEQFF
NA,TRBJ2-7,TRBV6-5,NA,TGTGCCACAGTCAAGCTCGCGGGGTCTAAATACGAGCAGTACTTC,CATVKLAGSKYEQYF
NA,TRBJ1-2,TRBV12-3/TRBV12-4,NA,TGTGCCAGCAGTTACGGCACTAACTATGGCTACACCTTC,CASSYGTNYGYTF
NA,TRBJ2-2,TRBV6-5,NA,TGTGCCAGCAGCCCCTCAGGGAACACCGGGGAGCTGTTTTTT,CASSPSGNTGELFF
NA,TRBJ1-1,TRBV7-3,TRBD1,TGTGCCAGCAGCTTACAGGGGGGCGCCTACATGAACACTGAAGCTTTCTTT,CASSLQGGAYMNTEAFF
NA,TRBJ1-2,TRBV7-2,TRBD1,TGTGCCAGCAGCTTAATGGGACAGGGGTTTAGCTATGGCTACACCTTC,CASSLMGQGFSYGYTF
NA,TRBJ1-1,TRBV12-3/TRBV12-4,NA,TGTGCCAGCAGGGGGGATGGGACAGAAGCTTTCTTT,CASRGDGTEAFF
NA,TRBJ1-6,TRBV12-3/TRBV12-4,TRBD1,TGTGCCATCAGACAGGGAAATTCACCCCTCCACTTT,CAIRQGNSPLHF
NA,TRBJ1-4,TRBV7-2,NA,TGTGCCAGCAGCTTATCACGACAGGTTAATGAAAAACTGTTTTTT,CASSLSRQVNEKLFF
NA,TRBJ1-1,TRBV19,NA,TGTGCCAGTAGCACAAAAGGGGGTCGGACTGAAGCTTTCTTT,CASSTKGGRTEAFF
NA,TRBJ2-7,TRBV5-1,TRBD1,TGCGCCAGCAGATCTAACAGGGGCGAGCAGTACTTC,CASRSNRGEQYF
NA,TRBJ2-5,TRBV15,NA,TGTGCCACCAGCAGAGATTTGGACCAAGAGACCCAGTACTTC,CATSRDLDQETQYF
NA,TRBJ1-1,TRBV7-2,NA,TGTGCCAGCAGCTTAGTTGGGTCCAAAGCTTTCTTT,CASSLVGSKAFF
NA,TRBJ2-3,TRBV5-1,NA,TGCGCCAGCAGCGAGGTGGCCTCTGGCGGGGTCCCCCGAAATACGCAGTATTTT,CASSEVASGGVPRNTQYF